The 13 T cell receptor beta chains below all came from one sample that was sequenced in a study of blood T cell repertoires in COVID-19. Assay: immunoSEQ multiplex PCR; the TCRdb copy retains only in-frame clones and omits some. The sample lists some 150,000 clones; approximately 88% were seen once. The sample taken for sequencing was peripheral blood. Receptors originate from a man aged 65 to 85 with acute or convalescent COVID-19.

The V gene is TRBV12-3 or TRBV12-4, the J gene TRBJ1-2, with D unclear. This CDR3 is 13 amino acids long. V was shortened by 6 bases and J by 2 bases, with 10 bases between the two germline ends. Written as DNA, the CDR3 is TGTGCCAGCAGGGAGTCAGAAAACTATGGCTACACCTTC. This codes for CASRESENYGYTF.

The chain couples TRBV9 to TRBJ1-2; 7 bases line up with TRBD1. Trimming at V came to 0 bases and at J to 4 bases, leaving 6 bases not matched to a gene. Germline V gene lookup returns CDR1 SGDLS and CDR2 YYNGEE. The CDR3 is 15 amino acids. The DNA for the CDR3 is TGTGCCAGCAGCGTAGAAGTTTGGGACAGCTATGGCTACACCTTC. Amino acids: CASSVEVWDSYGYTF.

CDR3 in amino acids: CASSSGQWQPQHF. The CDR3 DNA reads TGTGCCAGCAGTTCGGGACAGTGGCAGCCCCAGCATTTT. The chain joins TRBV28 to TRBJ1-5; 7 positions match TRBD1. The CDR3 consists of 13 residues. V lost 4 bases and J lost 7; bases outside the gene matches: 4. The germline V gene has CDR1 MDHEN and CDR2 SYDVKM.

This clone was seen a handful of times. The genes are TRBV12-5 and TRBJ2-5; perhaps TRBD1 as D (5 bases). The CDR3 length is 15 residues. V shed 1 base and J shed 7 bases, with 16 bases lying between them. Germline CDR1 reads LGHNT; CDR2 reads FRNRAP. The chain's CDR3 is CASGLGTSELGTQYF. CDR3 in DNA: TGTGCTAGTGGTTTGGGGACAAGCGAGTTGGGGACCCAGTACTTC.

The CDR3 sequence: CASRQVSGELFF. The CDR3, as DNA: TGTGCCAGCAGGCAGGTATCCGGGGAGCTGTTTTTT. This rearrangement joins TRBV6-5 to TRBJ2-2, with D uncertain. From germline, CDR1 is MNHEY and CDR2 SVGAGI. The CDR3 loop spans 12 amino acids. V lost 6 bases and J 6 bases, leaving 8 bases between the germline ends.

V and J are TRBV11-2 and TRBJ2-1, with D possibly being TRBD2 (6 bases). The germline V gene encodes CDR1 SGHAT and CDR2 FQNNGV. Trimming cost V 4 bases and J 0 bases, with 13 bases left between them. The CDR3 is 16 residues long. The CDR3 spells CASSSGTGSSYNEQFF. Here the CDR3 DNA reads TGTGCCAGCAGCTCGGGCACCGGGAGCTCCTACAATGAGCAGTTCTTC.

This chain links TRBV5-4 with TRBJ1-2; 11 positions match TRBD1. Germline V lookup: CDR1 SGHNT, CDR2 YYREEE (reference sequence). This CDR3 has 15 amino acids. Unmatched junction bases numbered 5, after V lost 3 bases and J lost 4 bases. The CDR3 nucleotides are TGTGCCAGCAGCTCCCCGGGACAGGGGGGCTATGGCTACACCTTC. Its protein is CASSSPGQGGYGYTF.

This clone was seen only once. This chain links TRBV19 with TRBJ2-7, with TRBD2 matching 9 bases. Germline V lookup: CDR1 LNHDA, CDR2 SQIVND (reference sequence). The CDR3 is 15 amino acids. The ends lost 1 base at V and 0 bases at J; junction bases unmatched: 1. The CDR3 bases are TGTGCCAGTAGTATAGTAGCGGGGGCCTCCTACGAGCAGTACTTC. Encoded protein: CASSIVAGASYEQYF.

The V and J genes are TRBV10-3 and TRBJ2-2; 7 nucleotides match TRBD2. The junction had 0 bases not matched to a gene; V was cut back by 4 bases and J by 4 bases. The CDR3 sequence is 13 residues long. In germline, CDR1 is ENHRY, CDR2 SYGVKD. CDR3 region: CAISGGGTGELFF. The CDR3 DNA is TGTGCCATCAGTGGGGGGGGCACCGGGGAGCTGTTTTTT.

The chain has TRBV4-1 and TRBJ2-1; D possibly corresponds to TRBD2 (6 bases). Trimming shortened V by 3 bases and J by 1 base, and 10 bases separated the two germline ends. The CDR3 is made up of 15 amino acids. The V gene's germline CDR1 is MGHRA and CDR2 YSYEKL. The CDR3, as DNA: TGCGCCAGCAGCCACCGACTAGGTTCCTACAATGAGCAGTTCTTC. This sequence encodes CASSHRLGSYNEQFF.

The chain links TRBV28 to TRBJ2-7, with D uncertain. The germline V gene encodes CDR1 MDHEN and CDR2 SYDVKM. V dropped 4 bases and J dropped 2 bases, with 9 bases sitting between them. This CDR3 is 13 amino acids long. CDR3 nucleotide sequence: TGTGCCAGCAGTTCATCACTTACCTACGAGCAGTACTTC. This gives the protein CASSSSLTYEQYF.

The V call is TRBV2, the J call TRBJ1-6; 7 nucleotides line up with TRBD1. Losses at the gene ends were 6 bases for V and 5 bases for J; bases not matched to a gene: 7. Germline V gene sequence: CDR1 SNHLY, CDR2 FYNNEI. The CDR3 has 15 amino acids. Written as DNA, the CDR3 is TGTGCCAGCAGCGACAGGGAGCCGGATAATTCACCCCTCCACTTT. Its translation: CASSDREPDNSPLHF.

V usage is TRBV7-9 and J usage is TRBJ2-3, with 9 bases that match TRBD1. Germline V gene sequence: CDR1 SEHNR, CDR2 FQNEAQ (reference sequence). This CDR3 spans 16 amino acids. With 0 bases clipped from V and 3 bases from J, the junction kept 4 bases outside the gene matches. CDR3 residues: CASSLAAGQGTDTQYF. Here the CDR3 DNA reads TGTGCCAGCAGCTTAGCGGCCGGACAGGGGACAGATACGCAGTATTTT.